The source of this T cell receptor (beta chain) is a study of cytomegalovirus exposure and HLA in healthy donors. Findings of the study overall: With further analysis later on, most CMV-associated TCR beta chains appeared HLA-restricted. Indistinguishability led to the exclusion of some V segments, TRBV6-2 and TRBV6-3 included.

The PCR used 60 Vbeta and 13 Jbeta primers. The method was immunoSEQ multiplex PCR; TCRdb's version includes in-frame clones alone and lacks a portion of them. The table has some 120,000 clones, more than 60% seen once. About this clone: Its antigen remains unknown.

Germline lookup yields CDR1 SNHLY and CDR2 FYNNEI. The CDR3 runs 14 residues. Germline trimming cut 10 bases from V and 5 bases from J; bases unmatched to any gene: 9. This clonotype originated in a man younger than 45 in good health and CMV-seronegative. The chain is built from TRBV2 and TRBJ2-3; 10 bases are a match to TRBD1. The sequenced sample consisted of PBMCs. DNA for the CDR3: TGTGCCACGCTAGAGGACAGGGGGTTAGATACGCAGTATTTT. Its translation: CATLEDRGLDTQYF.